There are many counts of the clone carrying this TCR beta chain. Its target is unknown. The data derive from a study of T cells in Graves' hyperthyroidism and ophthalmopathy. Overall study context: The blood sample was taken at first diagnosis, before treatment began.

TCR beta CDR3 regions were amplified from RNA. Initially, a first-round RT-PCR of the TCR CDR3 employed the HTBI primer set. TCRdb passed the multiplex PCR reads through MiXCR, listing each CDR3 protein once. The data hold about 590,000 distinct CDR3 sequences, with 13% to 15% observed a single time. The study, taken as a whole, reports: Using 13 V-J features, a model discriminated ophthalmopathy from stable hyperthyroidism. Model-based prediction identified ophthalmopathy a median about 7 months prior to its onset.

The CDR3 sequence is 16 residues long. Trimming took 3 bases from V and 3 from J, leaving 18 bases between them. Germline CDR1 SQVTM, CDR2 ANQGSEA. The sequenced sample consisted of blood. This chain links TRBV29-1 with TRBJ2-1; D is perhaps TRBD2 (7 bases). This clonotype was sampled from a woman under 30 with Graves' ophthalmopathy. CDR3 protein: CSVEGGGAIIYNEQFF. The CDR3 DNA is TGCAGCGTTGAGGGGGGGGGGGCAATCATCTACAATGAGCAGTTCTTC.